This T cell receptor beta chain was sequenced during a study of T-cell memory formation after mild COVID-19. Background on the study: Most TCR clusters belonged to a single donor.

The length of the CDR3 is 15 residues. V lost 2 bases and J 0 bases, leaving 11 bases between the germline ends. Germline loops: CDR1 SGHTS, CDR2 YDEGEE. TCRdb reprocessed the 5' RACE reads with MiXCR, giving one entry per CDR3 protein. The repertoire includes 55,000 to 75,000 distinct CDR3 sequences, roughly 26% of them detected once, and approximately 43% sits in the top ten. The sample consisted of PBMCs or a T cell subset sorted from them (not recorded which). The sequence was collected from a man between 18 and 29 years old who had mild COVID-19 (a few samples of this study predate the infection). Cell type and time point are not known. The chain has TRBV5-8 and TRBJ1-2, with D uncertain. The CDR3 sequence is CASSFRTLANYGYTF. In DNA, the CDR3 is TGTGCCAGCAGCTTTCGGACGTTAGCTAACTATGGCTACACCTTC.